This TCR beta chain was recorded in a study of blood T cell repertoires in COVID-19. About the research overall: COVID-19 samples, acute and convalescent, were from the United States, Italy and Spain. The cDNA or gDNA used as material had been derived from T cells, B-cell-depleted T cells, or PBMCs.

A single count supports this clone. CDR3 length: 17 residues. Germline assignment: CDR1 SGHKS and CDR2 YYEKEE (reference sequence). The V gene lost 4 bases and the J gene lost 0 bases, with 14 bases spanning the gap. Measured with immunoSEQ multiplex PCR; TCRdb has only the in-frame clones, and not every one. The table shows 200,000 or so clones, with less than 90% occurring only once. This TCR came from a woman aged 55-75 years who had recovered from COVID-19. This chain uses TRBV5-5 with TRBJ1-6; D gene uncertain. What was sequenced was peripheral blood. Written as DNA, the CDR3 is TGTGCCAGCAGCCCAGTCCAGTCTGGCTCCTATAATTCACCCCTCCACTTT. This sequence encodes CASSPVQSGSYNSPLHF.